One sample yielded the 4 T cell receptor beta chains listed below, sequenced in a study of blood T cell repertoires in COVID-19. Profiling relied on immunoSEQ multiplex PCR, and the TCRdb table lists in-frame clones only, not all of them. Of fewer than 150,000 clones in the sample, roughly four fifths were seen once. The specimen was PBMCs or T cells enriched from blood (not recorded which). The receptors originated from a man aged 30 to 39 who had recovered from COVID-19.

This chain joins TRBV6-5 and TRBJ2-3, with 7 bases lining up with TRBD1. With V trimmed by 3 bases and J by 0 bases, 3 bases remained unmatched. In germline, CDR1 is MNHEY, CDR2 SVGAGI. The CDR3 is made up of 15 amino acids. The DNA for the CDR3 is TGTGCCAGCAGTTATGGGACAGCTAGCACAGATACGCAGTATTTT. Amino acid sequence: CASSYGTASTDTQYF.

The CDR3 nucleotides read TGTGCCAGCAGCTCCCTTAATTCACCCCTCCACTTT. This encodes CASSSLNSPLHF. The J gene is TRBJ1-6, the V gene TRBV9; no clear D. The CDR3 consists of 12 residues. Germline CDR1 is SGDLS and CDR2 is YYNGEE. Trimming stripped 4 bases from V and 6 bases from J, with 5 bases between.

This chain joins TRBV19 and TRBJ1-3; 7 positions match TRBD1. After removal of 8 bases from V and 1 base from J, the junction contained 11 bases not matched to a gene. This CDR3 is built from 16 residues. Germline CDR1 LNHDA, CDR2 SQIVND (reference sequence). Here the CDR3 DNA reads TGTGCCAGTCATTCCACAGGGGCCAATTCTGGAAACACCATATATTTT. Its protein product is CASHSTGANSGNTIYF.

The gene calls are TRBV4-2 and TRBJ2-1, with 8 positions matching TRBD2. Germline V gene lookup returns CDR1 LGHNA and CDR2 YNFKEQ. Trimming removed 0 bases from V and 8 bases from J; junction bases left unmatched: 6. This CDR3 spans 15 amino acids. The CDR3: CASSQEQREIDEQFF. CDR3 DNA: TGTGCCAGCAGCCAAGAACAGCGGGAGATCGATGAGCAGTTCTTC.